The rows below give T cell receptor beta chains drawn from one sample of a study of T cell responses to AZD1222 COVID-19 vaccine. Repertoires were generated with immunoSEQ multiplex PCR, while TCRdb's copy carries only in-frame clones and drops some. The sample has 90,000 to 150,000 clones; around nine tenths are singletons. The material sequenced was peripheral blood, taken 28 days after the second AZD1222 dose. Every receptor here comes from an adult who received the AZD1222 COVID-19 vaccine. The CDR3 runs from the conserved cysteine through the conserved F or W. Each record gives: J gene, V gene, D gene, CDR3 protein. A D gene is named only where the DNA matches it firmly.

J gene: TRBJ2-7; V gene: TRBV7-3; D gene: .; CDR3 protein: CASSLTSGNYEQYF
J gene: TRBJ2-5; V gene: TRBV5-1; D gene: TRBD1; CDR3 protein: CASSLAEGAQETQYF
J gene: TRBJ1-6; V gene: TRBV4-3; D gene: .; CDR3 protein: CASSQAPEGFSPLHF
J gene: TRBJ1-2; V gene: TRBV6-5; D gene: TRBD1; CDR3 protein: CASTTGTVYGYTF
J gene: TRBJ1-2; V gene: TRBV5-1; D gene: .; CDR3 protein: CASKNGTGGYGYTF
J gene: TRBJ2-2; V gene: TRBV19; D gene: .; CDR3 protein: CASSISGNTGELFF
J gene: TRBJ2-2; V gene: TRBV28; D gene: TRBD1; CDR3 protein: CASSQRDRGFTGELFF
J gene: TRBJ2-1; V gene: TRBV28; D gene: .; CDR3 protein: CASSSLQGAFYNEQFF
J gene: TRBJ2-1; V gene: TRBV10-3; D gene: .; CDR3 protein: CAAGASLSYEQFF
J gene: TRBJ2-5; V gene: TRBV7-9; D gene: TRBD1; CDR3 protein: CASSLLAIGTGGKETQYF